This TCR beta chain was sequenced for a study of T cells in Graves' hyperthyroidism and ophthalmopathy. This clonotype has at least ten counts. Germline CDR1 GTSNPN, CDR2 SVGIG (reference sequence). V was shortened by 6 bases and J by 4 bases, with 13 bases between the two germline ends. The CDR3 extends over 13 amino acids. The investigators amplified TCR beta CDR3 regions from RNA transcripts. The primer set for the first-round RT-PCR of the TCR CDR3 was HTBI. TCRdb re-called the multiplex PCR reads through MiXCR, storing one row per CDR3 protein. The table has some 760,000 distinct CDR3 sequences, around 15% seen once.

Sequencing used blood. V gene TRBV30 combines with J gene TRBJ1-5; possibly TRBD1 for D (5 bases). The origin of this receptor is a woman under 30 with Graves' hyperthyroidism. The CDR3 spells CACHGGGNQPQHF. CDR3 bases: TGTGCCTGTCACGGGGGAGGGAATCAGCCCCAGCATTTT.